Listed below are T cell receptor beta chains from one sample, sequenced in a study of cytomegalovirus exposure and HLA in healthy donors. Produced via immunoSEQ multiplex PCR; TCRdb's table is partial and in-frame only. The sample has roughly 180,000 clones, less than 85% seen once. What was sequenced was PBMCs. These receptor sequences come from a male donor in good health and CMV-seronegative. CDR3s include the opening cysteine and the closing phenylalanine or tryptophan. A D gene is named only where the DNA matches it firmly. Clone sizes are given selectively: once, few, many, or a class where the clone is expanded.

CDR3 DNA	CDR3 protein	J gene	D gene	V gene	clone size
TGTGCCAGCAGCTCCTGGACACCCACGGACCAGTTCTTC	CASSSWTPTDQFF	TRBJ2-1	NA	TRBV7-9	NA
TGTGCCAGCAGCTTAAACGGACAGGGTCAGCCCCAGCATTTT	CASSLNGQGQPQHF	TRBJ1-5	TRBD1	TRBV7-9	NA
TGTGCCAGCGGGCTAAAACAGGGTTACGAGCAGTACTTC	CASGLKQGYEQYF	TRBJ2-7	NA	TRBV2	NA
TGTGCCAGCAGCGGCAGGGCGAACACTGAAGCTTTCTTT	CASSGRANTEAFF	TRBJ1-1	NA	TRBV5-4	NA
TGTGCCAGCAGTGAAGTCAGCTCTGGGGCCAACGTCCTGACTTTC	CASSEVSSGANVLTF	TRBJ2-6	NA	TRBV6-1	NA
TGCGCCAGCACCCCTTGGGGAGCGGGGGGGCCTATTCGCACAGATACGCAGTATTTT	CASTPWGAGGPIRTDTQYF	TRBJ2-3	TRBD2	TRBV5-1	NA
TGTGCCAGCTCACAAAGGACAGCTGTCACTGAAGCTTTCTTT	CASSQRTAVTEAFF	TRBJ1-1	NA	TRBV18	NA
TGTGCCAGCAGTGAAACTAGCGGGAGGCAGAACACCGGGGAGCTGTTTTTT	CASSETSGRQNTGELFF	TRBJ2-2	TRBD2	TRBV2	NA
TGTGCCAGCAGTGAAGGGCGGCCACCTCAAGAGACCCAGTACTTC	CASSEGRPPQETQYF	TRBJ2-5	NA	TRBV2	NA
TGTTCCAGCAGCCACCCAGGACAGGGGCTTCTCTATGAGCAGTACTTC	CSSSHPGQGLLYEQYF	TRBJ2-7	TRBD1	TRBV7-9	NA
TGTGCCAGCAGTGAAATGTCAGGGGCCGAGACCCAGTACTTC	CASSEMSGAETQYF	TRBJ2-5	NA	TRBV6-1	NA
TGTGCCAGCAGTTTAGGTGCAGGGCCATACGAGCAGTACTTC	CASSLGAGPYEQYF	TRBJ2-7	NA	TRBV28	NA
TGTGCCAGCAGCTCTCCGGGACAGGGGGCAGGCTACGAGCAGTACTTC	CASSSPGQGAGYEQYF	TRBJ2-7	TRBD1	TRBV7-9	NA
TGTGCCAGCAGGCTAGCGGGAGCAGCCTCCTACGAGCAGTACTTC	CASRLAGAASYEQYF	TRBJ2-7	TRBD2	TRBV6-6	NA
TGTGCCAGTAGTATGGTCACTCAAGAGACCCAGTACTTC	CASSMVTQETQYF	TRBJ2-5	NA	TRBV19	NA
TGCGCCAGCAGCCCAGGTGGCAGGAACAGCCTGGAGCAGTACTTC	CASSPGGRNSLEQYF	TRBJ2-7	NA	TRBV5-1	NA
TGTGCCAGCAGCTTAGCGCTCATTAGCAATCAGTCCCAGCATTTT	CASSLALISNQSQHF	TRBJ1-5	NA	TRBV7-8	once
TGTGCCACGCAAGGCAAAGATTCCCGGGGACAGGGACCTAACTATGGCTACACCTTC	CATQGKDSRGQGPNYGYTF	TRBJ1-2	TRBD1	TRBV28	NA
TGTGCCAGCAGCTTTGACACAGTGAACACTGAAGCTTTCTTT	CASSFDTVNTEAFF	TRBJ1-1	NA	TRBV7-9	NA
TGTGCCAGCCTCAGGGGAGTGGACAATGAGCAGTTCTTC	CASLRGVDNEQFF	TRBJ2-1	NA	TRBV28	NA
TGTGCCAGCAGTTTGGACAGTAGCACAGATACGCAGTATTTT	CASSLDSSTDTQYF	TRBJ2-3	NA	TRBV6-5	NA
TGTGCCAGCTCACCGGGACTCGTGGCAGACGAGCAGTACTTC	CASSPGLVADEQYF	TRBJ2-7	NA	TRBV18	once
TGCAGCGCTTGGGGGGGGCCTAACTATGGCTACACCTTC	CSAWGGPNYGYTF	TRBJ1-2	NA	TRBV29-1	once
TGTGCCAGCACCCAGGGGGGCATGCGAAATCAGCCCCAGCATTTT	CASTQGGMRNQPQHF	TRBJ1-5	TRBD1	TRBV28	NA
TGTGCCAGCAGCCGTCCGGGACTAGCGCGCCACGAGCAGTACTTC	CASSRPGLARHEQYF	TRBJ2-7	TRBD2	TRBV27	NA
TGTGCCAGTAGTCGTACAGGGGGCGGGACCCAGTACTTC	CASSRTGGGTQYF	TRBJ2-5	TRBD1	TRBV19	NA
TGCGCCAGCAGCTTGGACGCTCATGGGGAGGCCGGAGGCTACACCTTC	CASSLDAHGEAGGYTF	TRBJ1-2	NA	TRBV5-1	NA
TGTGCCAGCAGCCTCGGAGGACTCAAAGGGGATACGCAGTATTTT	CASSLGGLKGDTQYF	TRBJ2-3	NA	TRBV5-4	NA
TGTGCCAGTAGTATGGACAGTCTAAATGAAAAACTGTTTTTT	CASSMDSLNEKLFF	TRBJ1-4	NA	TRBV19	NA
TGTGCCAGCAGCCAACCGGGGGCCGGGGAGCTGTTTTTT	CASSQPGAGELFF	TRBJ2-2	NA	TRBV7-3	NA
TGTGCCAGCAGGGGGGACAGGGTCCCTGCCGGGGAGCTGTTTTTT	CASRGDRVPAGELFF	TRBJ2-2	TRBD1	TRBV5-4	NA
TGCAGTGCCGGGGACAGGGGTGAGCAGTTCTTC	CSAGDRGEQFF	TRBJ2-1	TRBD1	TRBV20-1	NA
TGTGCCAGCAGCCCGACAGGGGTCCGTGGCTACACCTTC	CASSPTGVRGYTF	TRBJ1-2	TRBD1	TRBV7-3	NA
TGTGCCAGTAGTATAGTTCTCCGGAGGGGTAAACTATATAACTATGGCTACACCTTC	CASSIVLRRGKLYNYGYTF	TRBJ1-2	NA	TRBV19	NA
TGTGCCAGCAGTTTACTTTTGACAACCATCTCTGGAAACACCATATATTTT	CASSLLLTTISGNTIYF	TRBJ1-3	NA	TRBV28	NA
TGTGCCAGCAGGGTGGGACTAGCGGGAGGAAGCGATGAGCAGTTCTTC	CASRVGLAGGSDEQFF	TRBJ2-1	TRBD2	TRBV27	NA
TGCGCCAGCAGCTTGGAGGCGGATCAGCCCCAGCATTTT	CASSLEADQPQHF	TRBJ1-5	NA	TRBV5-1	NA
TGCGCCAGCAGACCCAACAGGGGGCAACAAGAGACCCAGTACTTC	CASRPNRGQQETQYF	TRBJ2-5	TRBD1	TRBV5-1	NA
TGTGCCAGCAGCCCCTACGGGACAGACTCCTACAATGAGCAGTTCTTC	CASSPYGTDSYNEQFF	TRBJ2-1	TRBD1	TRBV7-8	NA
TGTGCCAGCAGCGGGGACAGGGGGGGCACGGAAGCTTTCTTT	CASSGDRGGTEAFF	TRBJ1-1	TRBD1	TRBV9	few
TGCAGTGCGCCTCAGGACTACGAGCAGTACTTC	CSAPQDYEQYF	TRBJ2-7	NA	TRBV20-1	NA
TGTGCCAGCAGCGTAGGGACTAGCGGGGGGACCTACAATGAGCAGTTCTTC	CASSVGTSGGTYNEQFF	TRBJ2-1	TRBD2	TRBV9	once
TGTGCCAGCCGACAGGGGGCGCGGGAGCTGTTTTTT	CASRQGARELFF	TRBJ2-2	TRBD1	TRBV27	NA
TGTGCCAGCAGCTTAGGACACCAAGGGCTGGGAGAGCAGTACTTC	CASSLGHQGLGEQYF	TRBJ2-5	NA	TRBV11-3	NA
TGTGCCAGCTCCGGACAGGGCGGGAACGAGCAGTACTTC	CASSGQGGNEQYF	TRBJ2-7	TRBD1	TRBV18	NA
TGTGCCAGCAGCTTGGCCGCGCCGGCACCCCTCCACTTT	CASSLAAPAPLHF	TRBJ1-6	NA	TRBV5-4	NA
TGTGCCAGCATGTCTGGGCGGGAGGGGTTCACCGGGGAGCTGTTTTTT	CASMSGREGFTGELFF	TRBJ2-2	TRBD2	TRBV19	NA
TGTGCCAGCAGCTTGCCGGGACAGGGGGCTAGGTCTTCACCCCTCCACTTT	CASSLPGQGARSSPLHF	TRBJ1-6	TRBD1	TRBV5-6	NA
TGTGCCAGTAGAGGGACAGGGTGGCGGGAGACCCAGTACTTC	CASRGTGWRETQYF	TRBJ2-5	TRBD1	TRBV19	NA
TGCGCCAGCAGCCAAGATCTGACAGTCCGCACAGATACGCAGTATTTT	CASSQDLTVRTDTQYF	TRBJ2-3	NA	TRBV4-3	NA
TGTGCCAGCAGCTACAGGGGGGGTTTCCCCTACGAGCAGTACTTC	CASSYRGGFPYEQYF	TRBJ2-7	NA	TRBV28	NA
TGCGCCAGCAGCTTGGACGGGACTTACCAAGAGACCCAGTACTTC	CASSLDGTYQETQYF	TRBJ2-5	NA	TRBV5-1	NA
TGTGCCACCAGCGCCCGGACAGGGGGTAGGGAGCCCCAGCATTTT	CATSARTGGREPQHF	TRBJ1-5	TRBD1	TRBV15	NA
TGTGCCAGCAGGGGGACAGGGGTCTACGAGCAGTACTTC	CASRGTGVYEQYF	TRBJ2-7	TRBD1	TRBV6-1	NA
TGTGCCAGCAGCGCCGGGGTTCCTAATGAAAAACTGTTTTTT	CASSAGVPNEKLFF	TRBJ1-4	NA	TRBV9	NA
TGTGCCAGCAGACCCCGACAGGTACACTACAATGAGCAGTTCTTC	CASRPRQVHYNEQFF	TRBJ2-1	NA	TRBV28	NA
TGTGCCAGTTCCGAGGCGGGACAGGGTAGGGGCTATGGCTACACCTTC	CASSEAGQGRGYGYTF	TRBJ1-2	TRBD1	TRBV27	NA